The 3 T cell receptor beta chains reported below all come from one sample, sequenced in a study of T-cell reconstitution after alpha-beta-depleted transplantation in children. Preparation of the TCRbeta library was carried out with unique molecular identifiers. MiXCR, applied by TCRdb to the PCR reads, yields one record per CDR3 protein. The data contain hundreds of thousands of distinct CDR3 sequences, more than 20% of them singletons. The sample here was PBMCs, mostly from graft donor cells, taken 360 days after TCRalphabeta/CD19-depleted stem cell transplant. The receptors were gathered from a boy under two years old who had a stem cell transplant for acute myeloid leukemia, so the T cells may come from the graft donor.

This chain uses TRBV9 with TRBJ2-2, with 9 bases identical to TRBD1. With 0 bases clipped from V and 6 bases from J, the junction kept 0 bases outside the gene matches. Germline V gene lookup returns CDR1 SGDLS and CDR2 YYNGEE. CDR3 size: 14 residues. Written as DNA, the CDR3 is TGTGCCAGCAGCGTAGGACAGGGGGCCGGGGAGCTGTTTTTT. This sequence encodes CASSVGQGAGELFF.

This sequence joins TRBV18 and TRBJ2-5; no clear D. Trimming removed 1 base from V and 2 bases from J, with 20 bases in between. The CDR3 totals 18 residues. Germline-derived CDR1 and CDR2 are KGHSH and LQKENI. The CDR3 protein is CASSPQNTGPPRQETQYF. The CDR3 DNA reads as TGTGCCAGCTCACCACAGAACACTGGCCCACCGCGGCAAGAGACCCAGTACTTC.

This clonotype occurred a few times. V usage is TRBV10-3 and J usage is TRBJ2-7; no definite D call. V was trimmed by 3 bases and J by 2 bases, leaving 8 bases between them. Germline assignment: CDR1 ENHRY and CDR2 SYGVKD. This CDR3 is 13 amino acids long. The DNA of the CDR3 is TGTGCCATCAGTGACGGTATAACCTACGAGCAGTACGTC. This encodes CAISDGITYEQYV.